The T cell receptor beta chain under discussion was sequenced for a study of human CD8 memory T cell subsets. Findings and limits, study-wide: Only one chain type (the T cell receptor beta chain) was sequenced in this study. Effector memory cells lacked the similarly high diversity that stem-like memory and precursor exhausted T cells had.

Early memory CD8+ T cells that were CCR7+ PD-1+ TIGIT+ with exhausted-like traits constituted the TPEX cells. Of note for this clonotype: As yet, its antigen is unknown.

UMI-labeled 5' RACE was the method by which TCR beta libraries were made. TCRdb derives one entry per CDR3 protein from the 5' RACE reads, leaving out DNA. The sample data list several thousand distinct CDR3 sequences. The CDR3 is made up of 16 amino acids. Germline loops: CDR1 SGDLS, CDR2 YYNGEE. The clonotype originates from a human donor in good health. The J gene is TRBJ2-3, the V gene TRBV9; absent DNA, TCRdb's TRBD1 call cannot be checked. What was sequenced was CD8+ T cells from PBMCs. This chain's CDR3 is CASSVAGASSTDTQYF.